The 29 T cell receptor beta chains below all came from one sample that was sequenced in a study of memory CD4+ T cells and cytomegalovirus serostatus (dated by TCRdb to between 2018 and 2020). A FACSAria II was used to sort memory CD4+ T cells, defined as single viable CD3+CD4+CD8-CD45RO+ cells. Preparation of the library involved the immunoSEQ multiplex PCR assay. Here the immuneACCESS table is served through TCRdb, limited to in-frame sequences with V and J called. Missing clones are a known gap in these copies; in checked studies unresolved V genes cover under half, and the rest lacks a known reason. The sample table records about 56,000 clones; roughly 77% of these occur just once. The ten largest clones add up to roughly 3% of the sample. The sample consisted of memory CD4+ T cells from blood. The receptors here all came from an adult in good health and CMV-seropositive.

The V call is TRBV9, the J call TRBJ2-2; TRBD1 aligns across 9 bases. CDR1 and CDR2 from the germline V gene are SGDLS and YYNGEE. The junction had 9 bases not matched to a gene; V was cut back by 4 bases and J by 8 bases. The CDR3 totals 15 residues. The CDR3 region has the DNA TGTGCCAGCAGCTTAGGGACAGGGAATAGAGGGGAGCTGTTTTTT. Residues: CASSLGTGNRGELFF.

This clone was observed a few times. This rearrangement joins TRBV2 to TRBJ1-2; D not resolved. Germline V gene sequence: CDR1 SNHLY, CDR2 FYNNEI. The CDR3 runs 12 residues. The V end lost 6 bases, the J end lost 4 bases, and 9 bases lay between the germline ends. In DNA, the CDR3 is TGTGCCAGCAGCCCAAAGGGCTATGGCTACACCTTC. Amino acids: CASSPKGYGYTF.

The chain couples TRBV7-2 to TRBJ1-2, with a possible D match to TRBD1 (6 bases). The CDR3 consists of 16 residues. V lost 4 bases to trimming and J lost 4 bases, with 19 bases between them. CDR1 and CDR2 (germline): SGHTA, FQGNSA. The CDR3 spells CASSSNSQTGSYGYTF. The DNA for the CDR3 is TGTGCCAGCAGCTCTAATTCTCAGACAGGAAGCTATGGCTACACCTTC.

This clone was counted between two and nine times. The chain combines TRBV18 with TRBJ2-7; 12 bases agree with TRBD1. The CDR3 contains 15 residues. The germline V gene has CDR1 KGHSH and CDR2 LQKENI. V dropped 6 bases and J dropped 6; count of bases not matched to a gene: 9. The CDR3 DNA follows: TGTGCCAGCTCCCCTCCCGGGACAGGGGGCCTCGAGCAGTACTTC. It is translated as CASSPPGTGGLEQYF.

This chain joins TRBV5-1 and TRBJ2-1, with a tentative D call TRBD1 (6 bases). The V gene's germline CDR1 is SGHRS and CDR2 YFSETQ. The CDR3 is made up of 14 amino acids. Trimming left V 0 bases short and J 7 bases short, with 11 bases between. The CDR3 loop reads CASSLGPRGNEQFF. For the CDR3, the DNA is TGCGCCAGCAGCTTGGGACCTAGGGGGAATGAGCAGTTCTTC.

This clone was seen only once. The sample contains more than one DNA sequence encoding this CDR3. The rearrangement links TRBV7-2 to TRBJ2-5, with a tentative D call TRBD2 (6 bases). CDR3 length: 13 residues. Deletions cut 3 bases from V and 5 bases from J, with 10 bases between. Germline-derived CDR1 and CDR2 are SGHTA and FQGNSA. DNA for the CDR3: TGTGCCAGCAGCTTTCGCCGGGGGGAGACCCAGTACTTC. Amino acid sequence: CASSFRRGETQYF.

This chain uses TRBV11-3 with TRBJ1-1, with D maybe TRBD1 (6 bases). Trimming cost V 0 bases and J 1 base, with 21 bases left between them. Per the germline V gene, CDR1 is SGHNT and CDR2 is YENEEA. The CDR3 sequence is 19 residues long. The CDR3 reads CASSLDNTLLGQRNTEAFF. In DNA form, the CDR3 reads TGTGCCAGCAGCTTAGATAACACGTTGCTTGGACAGAGGAACACTGAAGCTTTCTTT.

The J gene is TRBJ1-2, the V gene TRBV28; D is unresolved. The CDR3 is 14 amino acids. V lost 6 bases to trimming and J lost 4 bases, with 15 bases between them. Germline CDR1 is MDHEN and CDR2 is SYDVKM. CDR3 DNA sequence: TGTGCCAGCAGATTTACTAGCCGACCCTATGGCTACACCTTC. Amino acids: CASRFTSRPYGYTF.

The table lists this clone with a few counts. The V gene is TRBV7-9, the J gene TRBJ2-2; TRBD1 matches at 7 bases. The CDR3 has 13 residues. Germline lookup yields CDR1 SEHNR and CDR2 FQNEAQ (reference sequence). After removal of 8 bases from V and 8 bases from J, the junction contained 8 bases not matched to a gene. CDR3 nucleotide sequence: TGTGCCAGCGTCCGGGACAGTGGAGGGGAGCTGTTTTTT. It is translated as CASVRDSGGELFF.

This rearrangement joins TRBV2 to TRBJ1-1, with D unresolved. The CDR3 is 17 residues long. V was shortened by 3 bases and J by 0 bases, with 17 bases between the two germline ends. CDR1 is SNHLY and CDR2 is FYNNEI in the germline V gene. The CDR3 sequence is CASSEHNLGLMNTEAFF. The CDR3 nucleotides are TGTGCCAGCAGTGAGCATAACTTAGGGTTGATGAACACTGAAGCTTTCTTT.

This clone was observed once. The rearrangement joins TRBV4-3 to TRBJ1-4; 9 bases fit TRBD1. This CDR3 is 16 amino acids long. The germline gives CDR1 LGHNA, CDR2 YSLEER. Trimming took 0 bases from V and 8 from J; bases not matched to a gene: 7. This chain's CDR3 is CASSQDPQGAWEKLFF. CDR3 nucleotides: TGCGCCAGCAGCCAAGACCCACAGGGGGCGTGGGAAAAACTGTTTTTT.

The chain uses TRBV23-1 and TRBJ1-1; no reliable D call. TRBV23-1 is placed among ORFs of uncertain function. Trimming removed 4 bases at V and 11 bases at J, with 8 bases between. The CDR3 consists of 10 residues. For the CDR3, the DNA is TGCGCCAGCAGTCCCCCCGGGGCTTTCTTT. Encoded protein: CASSPPGAFF.

In this sample, this clone turned up many times. This sequence joins TRBV19 and TRBJ1-1; tentative D call: TRBD1 (5 bases). Germline V gene lookup returns CDR1 LNHDA and CDR2 SQIVND (reference sequence). The CDR3 is 13 amino acids. V lost 3 bases and J lost 4, with 9 bases in between. The CDR3 loop is CASSMGVGTEAFF. The CDR3, as DNA: TGTGCCAGTAGTATGGGGGTCGGCACTGAAGCTTTCTTT.

This chain links TRBV7-2 with TRBJ2-4; D ambiguous. The CDR3 is 13 amino acids. V lost 3 bases to trimming and J lost 5 bases, with 8 bases between them. Germline CDR1 and CDR2: SGHTA and FQGNSA. The CDR3 loop is CASSFTSENIQYF. CDR3 bases: TGTGCCAGCAGCTTTACTTCCGAAAACATTCAGTACTTC.

The table lists this clone with a few counts. The chain recombines TRBV7-9 with TRBJ2-1; D not certain. The CDR3 totals 15 residues. Per germline, CDR1 SEHNR and CDR2 FQNEAQ (reference sequence). V was pared by 5 bases and J by 6 bases, with 17 bases between. CDR3 coding DNA: TGTGCCAGCAGCCCCCCCCCGAGGTTCGGCAATGAGCAGTTCTTC. This gives the protein CASSPPPRFGNEQFF.

This chain connects TRBV6-1 to TRBJ2-7; D possibly corresponds to TRBD1 (5 bases). With 4 bases removed from V and 3 bases from J, the gap between germline ends came to 13 bases. Germline CDR1 is MNHNS and CDR2 is SASEGT. The CDR3 has 14 amino acids. This CDR3 reads CASSAERQSYEQYF. The DNA of the CDR3 is TGTGCCAGCAGTGCCGAACGACAGAGCTACGAGCAGTACTTC.

This chain links TRBV11-2 with TRBJ1-1, with 8 positions matching TRBD1. The CDR3 has 15 residues. The trim removed 4 bases at V and 4 bases at J, leaving 8 bases unmatched. Germline lookup yields CDR1 SGHAT and CDR2 FQNNGV. The CDR3 DNA is TGTGCCAGCAGCTCCTACAGGGGGGGAAGCACTGAAGCTTTCTTT. Residues: CASSSYRGGSTEAFF.

By its share, this clone is medium-sized. The chain links TRBV2 to TRBJ2-3; the D gene is possibly TRBD2 (6 bases). This CDR3 is built from 13 residues. The germline V and J ends were trimmed by 7 bases and 2 bases, with 10 bases remaining between them. The V gene's germline CDR1 is SNHLY and CDR2 FYNNEI. CDR3 sequence reads: CASTLDYTDTQYF. The CDR3 DNA reads TGTGCCAGCACCTTGGACTACACAGATACGCAGTATTTT.

The V gene is TRBV27, the J gene TRBJ2-1, with 8 nucleotides matching TRBD2. Trimming cost V 6 bases and J 4 bases; bases outside gene matches: 8. CDR1 and CDR2 from the germline V gene are MNHEY and SMNVEV (reference sequence). This CDR3 is built from 15 residues. CDR3: CASRDGTRDYNEQFF. CDR3 nucleotides: TGTGCCAGCAGGGACGGGACTAGAGATTACAATGAGCAGTTCTTC.

The CDR3, as DNA: TGTGCCAGCAGTGAGATGGTAGCTAACTATGGCTACACCTTC. As protein: CASSEMVANYGYTF. The chain has TRBV2 and TRBJ1-2; D is unclear. V gave up 3 bases and J gave up 0 bases, with 8 bases separating them. The CDR3 is made up of 14 amino acids. CDR1 is SNHLY and CDR2 is FYNNEI in the germline V gene.

V usage is TRBV6-5 and J usage is TRBJ2-3; D possibly matches TRBD1 or TRBD2 (5 bases each). Germline lookup yields CDR1 MNHEY and CDR2 SVGAGI. The CDR3 is made up of 14 amino acids. V shed 2 bases and J shed 7 bases, with 13 bases lying between them. The CDR3 sequence is CASSYGADGNTQYF. The CDR3 nucleotides read TGTGCCAGCAGTTACGGGGCGGACGGGAATACGCAGTATTTT.

This clone was detected a few times. This chain links TRBV11-2 with TRBJ1-4; 7 bases line up with TRBD1. The CDR3 contains 17 residues. Looked up from germline, CDR1 is SGHAT and CDR2 is FQNNGV. V lost 1 base and J lost 4; bases outside the gene matches: 9. The CDR3: CASSLGTWDSHNEKLFF. The CDR3 DNA sequence: TGTGCCAGCAGCTTAGGCACCTGGGACAGCCATAATGAAAAACTGTTTTTT. Looking up the rest from reference TRBV11-2 and TRBJ1-4 gives the full variable domain: EAGVAQSPRYKIIEKRQSVAFWCNPISGHATLYWYQQILGQGPKLLIQFQNNGVVDDSQLPKDRFSAERLKGVDSTLKIQPAKLEDSAVYLCASSLGTWDSHNEKLFFGSGTQLSVL.

Of note for this clone: Without the conserved terminal phenylalanine or tryptophan, this CDR3 likely stems from a read error. The chain is built from TRBV27 and TRBJ1-2; D is perhaps TRBD1 (5 bases). Trimming shortened V by 6 bases and J by 3 bases, and 14 bases separated the two germline ends. The CDR3 consists of 14 residues. Germline CDR1 and CDR2: MNHEY and SMNVEV (reference sequence). The CDR3 sequence: CASSSLGPDYGYTL. CDR3 sequence (DNA): TGTGCCAGCAGCTCCCTGGGGCCTGACTATGGCTACACCCTC.

The rearrangement joins TRBV5-4 to TRBJ2-7; TRBD2 agrees at 13 bases. Germline assignment: CDR1 SGHNT and CDR2 YYREEE (reference sequence). The CDR3 is 17 residues long. The ends lost 3 bases at V and 2 bases at J; junction bases unmatched: 8. CDR3 DNA sequence: TGTGCCAGCAGCTCCGGACTAGCGGGAGTGGGGACCTACGAGCAGTACGTC. Translating gives CASSSGLAGVGTYEQYV.

The rearrangement joins TRBV7-2 to TRBJ2-2; D call uncertain. The CDR3 is made up of 13 amino acids. V gave up 1 base and J gave up 7 bases, with 7 bases separating them. Germline V gene data show CDR1 as SGHTA and CDR2 as FQGNSA. The CDR3 bases are TGTGCCAGCAGCTTAGGTCCCAGCGGGGAGCTGTTTTTT. Amino acid sequence: CASSLGPSGELFF.

This clone was counted between two and nine times. V and J are TRBV15 and TRBJ2-1, with TRBD2 matching 8 bases. This CDR3 has 16 amino acids. Trimming removed 5 bases from V and 10 bases from J; junction bases left unmatched: 16. CDR1 is LNHNV and CDR2 is YYDKDF in the germline V gene (reference sequence). The CDR3 sequence: CATSLNRAGGGGEQFF. CDR3 DNA sequence: TGTGCCACCAGCTTGAACAGGGCGGGAGGAGGCGGGGAGCAGTTCTTC.

The chain employs TRBV6-5 and TRBJ1-2, with D hard to call. V was pared by 2 bases and J by 5 bases, with 12 bases between. The germline V gene has CDR1 MNHEY and CDR2 SVGAGI. The CDR3 is made up of 14 amino acids. The CDR3 DNA sequence: TGTGCCAGCAGTTACGATAGAGCCCCTTATGGCTACACCTTC. It is translated as CASSYDRAPYGYTF.

The J gene is TRBJ2-7, the V gene TRBV29-1; D assignment may be TRBD1 or TRBD2 (5 bases each). V lost 0 bases and J 7 bases, leaving 22 bases between the germline ends. Looked up from germline, CDR1 is SQVTM and CDR2 is ANQGSEA. The CDR3 contains 16 residues. The CDR3 coding sequence is TGCAGCGTTGAAGATTTGGGGGTGGGCCCCCCGGGGGAGCAGTACGTC. Translated: CSVEDLGVGPPGEQYV.

This clone was seen a few times. The chain employs TRBV30 and TRBJ1-5, with D uncertain. The length of the CDR3 is 11 residues. From germline, CDR1 is GTSNPN and CDR2 SVGIG (reference sequence). Trimming removed 6 bases at V and 6 bases at J, with 9 bases between. CDR3 region: CACGSGQPQHF. The DNA for the CDR3 is TGTGCCTGCGGGTCCGGTCAGCCCCAGCATTTT.